This entry lists 22 T cell receptor beta chains sequenced from one sample in a study of T cells in localized non-small cell lung cancer. Generated by immunoSEQ multiplex PCR, the TCRdb table keeps only in-frame clones and is missing some. The sample yields around 19,000 clones, 90% to 95% seen once. The sequences come from peripheral blood, collected before any cancer treatment. The source of these receptors is a woman aged 35-75 years with stage I lung adenocarcinoma.

The chain joins TRBV6-5 to TRBJ2-7; D is possibly TRBD2 (6 bases). The CDR3 is made up of 15 amino acids. Germline-derived CDR1 and CDR2 are MNHEY and SVGAGI. Trimming removed 5 bases from V and 7 bases from J, with 21 bases in between. The CDR3 region is CASSTQPGGYHEQYF. The CDR3, as DNA: TGTGCCAGCAGTACCCAACCCGGAGGGTATCATGAGCAGTACTTC.

The rearrangement links TRBV27 to TRBJ1-5, with 9 bases fitting TRBD1. CDR1 and CDR2 (germline): MNHEY, SMNVEV (reference sequence). This CDR3 region has 15 residues. The J segment lost 3 bases and the V segment lost 5 bases, leaving 5 bases of the junction unmatched. CDR3 DNA sequence: TGTGCCAGCAGTCTCTTACAGGGGGCCAATCAGCCCCAGCATTTT. It yields the protein CASSLLQGANQPQHF.

The rearrangement uses TRBV12-5 and TRBJ2-2; possibly TRBD1 for D (6 bases). V was shortened by 0 bases and J by 1 base, with 12 bases between the two germline ends. This CDR3 is built from 17 residues. CDR1 LGHNT and CDR2 FRNRAP come from the germline V gene. CDR3 sequence: CASGLVPWTENTGELFF. As DNA, the CDR3 is TGTGCTAGTGGTTTGGTACCTTGGACAGAGAACACCGGGGAGCTGTTTTTT.

The chain joins TRBV5-8 to TRBJ1-1; unclear D gene. This CDR3 is 17 amino acids long. Trimming took off 0 bases at V and 4 bases at J, with 19 bases between the two ends. Looked up from germline, CDR1 is SGHTS and CDR2 is YDEGEE. The CDR3 nucleotides are TGTGCCAGCAGCTTGGGTGGCGGTACGGAGTTAGGCACTGAAGCTTTCTTT. It specifies CASSLGGGTELGTEAFF.

The rearrangement joins TRBV28 to TRBJ1-5; D is ambiguous. V lost 6 bases to trimming and J lost 0 bases, with 9 bases between them. Germline CDR1 reads MDHEN; CDR2 reads SYDVKM. CDR3 length: 14 amino acids. This CDR3 is CASREHGSNQPQHF. CDR3 in DNA: TGTGCCAGCAGAGAACATGGTAGCAATCAGCCCCAGCATTTT.

The CDR3 DNA reads TGCGCCAGCAGCTCCCAACGGGGGAACACTGAAGCTTTCTTT. Its translation is CASSSQRGNTEAFF. V usage is TRBV5-1 and J usage is TRBJ1-1; D is uncertain. Trimming left V 3 bases short and J 1 base short, with 10 bases between. In germline, CDR1 is SGHRS, CDR2 YFSETQ. CDR3 size: 14 residues.

This clone occurred a few times. Here the CDR3 reads CASSLQDRVRGGELFF. The CDR3 DNA sequence: TGTGCCAGCAGCTTGCAAGACAGGGTCCGTGGCGGGGAGCTGTTTTTT. The rearrangement links TRBV5-4 to TRBJ2-2, with 7 positions matching TRBD1. With 1 base clipped from V and 7 bases from J, the junction kept 10 bases outside the gene matches. Germline V gene sequence: CDR1 SGHNT, CDR2 YYREEE (reference sequence). The CDR3 consists of 16 residues.

CDR3 sequence (DNA): TGTGCCTGGAGTGTTTCTAGCGGGGGGTTTGAGACCCAGTACTTC. It translates to CAWSVSSGGFETQYF. The chain carries TRBV30 and TRBJ2-5, with 11 bases lining up with TRBD2. Germline V gives CDR1 GTSNPN, CDR2 SVGIG (reference sequence). The CDR3 totals 15 residues. The junction had 5 bases not matched to a gene; V was cut back by 0 bases and J by 5 bases.

The chain has TRBV28 and TRBJ1-6; D unclear. The V end was cut by 5 bases, the J end by 10 bases, with 15 bases between. The CDR3 runs 14 residues. CDR1 and CDR2 (germline): MDHEN, SYDVKM. In DNA, the CDR3 is TGTGCCAGCAGTCCCGGCAGTAAAGGGTCACCCCTCCACTTT. This translates into CASSPGSKGSPLHF. The whole variable domain, remainder taken from reference TRBV28 and TRBJ1-6, is DVKVTQSSRYLVKRTGEKVFLECVQDMDHENMFWYRQDPGLGLRLIYFSYDVKMKEKGDIPEGYSVSREKKERFSLILESASTNQTSMYLCASSPGSKGSPLHFGNGTRLTVT.

The V and J genes are TRBV2 and TRBJ2-7; D not resolved. This CDR3 region has 11 residues. CDR1 and CDR2 from the germline V gene are SNHLY and FYNNEI. Trimming left V 2 bases short and J 5 bases short, with 4 bases between. CDR3 bases: TGTGCCAGCAGTGAATGGAACGAGCAGTACTTC. It encodes CASSEWNEQYF.

The chain couples TRBV7-8 to TRBJ1-2; D unresolved. The V and J ends lost 2 bases and 8 bases respectively, with 12 bases between them. Germline CDR1 is SGHVS and CDR2 is FQNEAQ. The CDR3 consists of 13 residues. The CDR3: CASSLNEGVGYTF. The CDR3 nucleotides read TGTGCCAGCAGCTTAAACGAAGGAGTCGGCTACACCTTC.

The chain carries TRBV7-9 and TRBJ1-1; the match to TRBD1 covers 7 bases. The CDR3 loop spans 15 amino acids. In germline, CDR1 is SEHNR, CDR2 FQNEAQ (reference sequence). Trimming removed 3 bases from V and 0 bases from J; junction bases left unmatched: 4. CDR3 nucleotides: TGTGCCAGCAGCTTGGCAGGGGGGATGAACACTGAAGCTTTCTTT. Protein sequence: CASSLAGGMNTEAFF.

This sequence joins TRBV5-4 and TRBJ1-5; a weak D match, TRBD1 (6 bases). Germline V gives CDR1 SGHNT, CDR2 YYREEE (reference sequence). The CDR3 runs to 15 residues. Trimming cost V 4 bases and J 5 bases, with 16 bases left between them. CDR3 bases: TGTGCCAGCAGCCCGGGGGGGGACAACCATCAGCCCCAGCATTTT. Translation: CASSPGGDNHQPQHF. Supplemented by reference TRBV5-4 and TRBJ1-5, the full variable domain reads ETGVTQSPTHLIKTRGQQVTLRCSSQSGHNTVSWYQQALGQGPQFIFQYYREEENGRGNFPPRFSGLQFPNYSSELNVNALELDDSALYLCASSPGGDNHQPQHFGDGTRLSIL.

The rearrangement joins TRBV19 to TRBJ2-3; a weak D match, TRBD1 (6 bases). The CDR3 extends over 18 amino acids. The V gene's germline CDR1 is LNHDA and CDR2 SQIVND (reference sequence). V was cut by 0 bases and J by 0 bases, with 16 bases left in between. CDR3 in DNA: TGTGCCAGTAGTATAGATCTAGGGGGAGAACCTAGCACAGATACGCAGTATTTT. It encodes CASSIDLGGEPSTDTQYF.

The CDR3 region has the DNA TGCGCCAGCAGCGTGAACGGAGCGGGAGGAGACACCGGGGAGCTGTTTTTT. It codes for CASSVNGAGGDTGELFF. The chain links TRBV5-1 to TRBJ2-2, with 9 bases matching TRBD2. The CDR3 has 17 amino acids. V gave up 4 bases and J gave up 3 bases; unmatched junction bases: 10. Germline V gene data show CDR1 as SGHRS and CDR2 as YFSETQ.

The V gene is TRBV25-1, the J gene TRBJ2-5, with D tentatively TRBD2 (6 bases). The CDR3 runs 12 residues. Germline V gene lookup returns CDR1 MGHDK and CDR2 SYGVNS. Trimming shortened V by 6 bases and J by 4 bases, and 9 bases separated the two germline ends. The CDR3 here is CASRGGGETQYF. The CDR3 region has the DNA TGTGCCAGCAGGGGGGGAGGAGAGACCCAGTACTTC.

J is TRBJ2-7 and V is TRBV7-6, with 10 positions matching TRBD1. V was clipped by 5 bases and J by 4 bases; unmatched bases: 11. The CDR3 spans 16 residues. Germline V CDR1 and CDR2: SGHVS, FNYEAQ. For the CDR3, the DNA is TGTGCCAGCAGCCTATACCGGGACAGGGGTTCGTACGAGCAGTACTTC. Protein sequence: CASSLYRDRGSYEQYF.

In this sample, this clone turned up once. The chain couples TRBV29-1 to TRBJ2-4, with 8 bases that match TRBD2. Trimming took 1 base from V and 5 from J; bases not matched to a gene: 10. Germline lookup yields CDR1 SQVTM and CDR2 ANQGSEA. The CDR3 contains 16 residues. Written as DNA, the CDR3 is TGCAGCGTTGAAGGACTTCTAAGCGGGGGCGAAAACATTCAGTACTTC. This encodes CSVEGLLSGGENIQYF.

The chain joins TRBV25-1 to TRBJ1-1; D is unclear. Germline CDR1 reads MGHDK; CDR2 reads SYGVNS. With 6 bases removed from V and 3 bases from J, the gap between germline ends came to 11 bases. This CDR3 comprises 13 residues. Here the CDR3 reads CASSALGYTEAFF. The CDR3 DNA reads as TGTGCCAGCAGCGCGTTAGGGTACACTGAAGCTTTCTTT.

The chain carries TRBV29-1 and TRBJ1-5; TRBD1 aligns across 7 bases. Germline V gene sequence: CDR1 SQVTM, CDR2 ANQGSEA. The CDR3 extends over 13 amino acids. The V gene end was trimmed by 4 bases and the J gene end by 3 bases; junction bases not matched to a gene: 3. The CDR3 region has the DNA TGCAGCGTTGGACAGGGTGACAATCAGCCCCAGCATTTT. It specifies CSVGQGDNQPQHF.

V and J are TRBV5-1 and TRBJ2-4; weak D call: TRBD1 (5 bases). Trimming removed 4 bases at V and 4 bases at J, with 9 bases between. CDR3 length equals 13 residues. The germline CDR1 and CDR2 sequences are SGHRS and YFSETQ. The CDR3 reads CASSPGHKNIQYF. CDR3 DNA sequence: TGCGCCAGCAGCCCCGGACATAAAAACATTCAGTACTTC.

The rearrangement uses TRBV6-1 and TRBJ2-7; D is tentatively TRBD1 or TRBD2 (5 bases each). V lost 6 bases to trimming and J lost 11 bases, with 26 bases between them. CDR3 length equals 15 residues. Germline V gene lookup returns CDR1 MNHNS and CDR2 SASEGT. This CDR3 reads CASSPRDGAPPWKYF. The CDR3 DNA is TGTGCCAGCAGCCCCCGGGACGGTGCCCCTCCTTGGAAGTACTTC.